A single sample is the source of the 28 T cell receptor beta chains below, sequenced in a study of shared clonotypes between healthy human individuals. The data were produced by immunoSEQ multiplex PCR, yet TCRdb's version contains in-frame clones alone and is incomplete. There are around 1.6 million clones in the sample; 98% occur only once, and about 0.45% lies in the top ten. The sample comprised naive CD4+ T cells sorted from blood. Subset here: CD45RA+ positively selected. These receptors originate from a young man in good health.

V gene TRBV5-4 combines with J gene TRBJ2-7, with 11 positions matching TRBD2. Trimming removed 4 bases from V and 2 bases from J; junction bases left unmatched: 8. The CDR3 is made up of 16 amino acids. Germline CDR1 SGHNT, CDR2 YYREEE (reference sequence). CDR3 sequence: CASSPTSGSSAYEQYF. CDR3 sequence (DNA): TGTGCCAGCAGCCCTACTAGCGGGAGTTCCGCCTACGAGCAGTACTTC.

This clone was picked up one time. The V and J genes are TRBV5-4 and TRBJ2-1; D may be TRBD2 (6 bases). The V gene's germline CDR1 is SGHNT and CDR2 YYREEE (reference sequence). The CDR3 length is 15 residues. Trimming left V 2 bases short and J 0 bases short, with 9 bases between. The CDR3 sequence: CASSLPSDSYNEQFF. CDR3 coding DNA: TGTGCCAGCAGCTTACCTAGCGACTCCTACAATGAGCAGTTCTTC. The full variable domain, completed using reference TRBV5-4 and TRBJ2-1, is ETGVTQSPTHLIKTRGQQVTLRCSSQSGHNTVSWYQQALGQGPQFIFQYYREEENGRGNFPPRFSGLQFPNYSSELNVNALELDDSALYLCASSLPSDSYNEQFFGPGTRLTVL.

The chain recombines TRBV7-2 with TRBJ2-3; 12 bases line up with TRBD2. Trimming removed 1 base from V and 11 bases from J; junction bases left unmatched: 4. This CDR3 has 14 residues. Germline CDR1 is SGHTA and CDR2 is FQGNSA. CDR3 in DNA: TGTGCCAGCAGCTTAGGACTAGCGGGAGCCGAGCAGTATTTT. It is translated as CASSLGLAGAEQYF.

The chain uses TRBV6-1 and TRBJ1-2; 9 positions match TRBD1. Germline loops: CDR1 MNHNS, CDR2 SASEGT. V lost 4 bases and J lost 5; bases outside the gene matches: 5. This CDR3 spans 14 amino acids. CDR3 in amino acids: CASSVDRGGYGYTF. CDR3 DNA sequence: TGTGCCAGCAGTGTAGACAGGGGGGGGTATGGCTACACCTTC.

CDR3 sequence (DNA): TGTGCCAGCAGCCAGGCGGGGGGCTGGGGCTATGGCTACACCTTC. Its protein product is CASSQAGGWGYGYTF. The chain carries TRBV9 and TRBJ1-2; possible D gene TRBD1, 6 bases. The CDR3 has 15 residues. Germline V gene sequence: CDR1 SGDLS, CDR2 YYNGEE. Trimming took 4 bases from V and 4 from J, leaving 17 bases between them.

This clone is a singleton in its sample. The V call is TRBV5-8, the J call TRBJ2-5, with D possibly being TRBD2 (6 bases). V lost 4 bases and J 2 bases, leaving 9 bases between the germline ends. The V gene's germline CDR1 is SGHTS and CDR2 YDEGEE. This CDR3 comprises 13 residues. The CDR3 loop is CASSAGRQETQYF. The DNA of the CDR3 is TGTGCCAGCAGCGCGGGACGGCAAGAGACCCAGTACTTC.

The chain joins TRBV7-9 to TRBJ1-4; 7 bases fit TRBD1. In germline, CDR1 is SEHNR, CDR2 FQNEAQ (reference sequence). This CDR3 spans 16 amino acids. Trimming removed 1 base from V and 0 bases from J; junction bases left unmatched: 2. The CDR3 DNA reads as TGTGCCAGCAGCTTAGGGGACAGATCAACTAATGAAAAACTGTTTTTT. It is translated as CASSLGDRSTNEKLFF.

J is TRBJ2-7 and V is TRBV28; D uncertain. Germline CDR1 MDHEN, CDR2 SYDVKM. V lost 7 bases, J lost 3 bases, and 22 bases lay in between. The CDR3 loop spans 16 amino acids. The CDR3 coding sequence is TGTGCCAGCATCCCAATCGGCCGATTCAAGAACTACGAGCAGTACTTC. Encoded protein: CASIPIGRFKNYEQYF.

This clone was found once. V usage is TRBV29-1 and J usage is TRBJ1-1, with D possibly matching TRBD1 (5 bases). The CDR3 length is 13 residues. The ends were cut back, 7 bases at V and 5 bases at J, with 17 bases in the middle. CDR1 and CDR2 from the germline V gene are SQVTM and ANQGSEA. The CDR3 loop is CSGATGGGTEAFF. CDR3 nucleotides: TGCAGCGGTGCCACGGGGGGAGGAACTGAAGCTTTCTTT.

CDR3 sequence: CASRGGDAGNTIYF. CDR3 coding DNA: TGTGCCAGCAGAGGGGGGGATGCTGGAAACACCATATATTTT. The chain joins TRBV28 to TRBJ1-3, with D perhaps TRBD1 (6 bases). CDR1 and CDR2 from the germline V gene are MDHEN and SYDVKM. The CDR3 runs to 14 residues. V was trimmed by 6 bases and J by 2 bases, leaving 11 bases between them. The whole variable domain, filled in from reference TRBV28 and TRBJ1-3, reads DVKVTQSSRYLVKRTGEKVFLECVQDMDHENMFWYRQDPGLGLRLIYFSYDVKMKEKGDIPEGYSVSREKKERFSLILESASTNQTSMYLCASRGGDAGNTIYFGEGSWLTVV.

This clone was counted a single time. The chain links TRBV27 to TRBJ1-1; 10 bases are a match to TRBD1. The CDR3 consists of 15 residues. J gave up 2 bases and V 7 bases, and 7 bases lay outside the gene matches. The germline gives CDR1 MNHEY, CDR2 SMNVEV (reference sequence). The CDR3 DNA follows: TGTGCCAGCACAAGACAGGGGGCGAAAAACACTGAAGCTTTCTTT. Translating gives CASTRQGAKNTEAFF.

The CDR3 spells CASSPKAPGQGTDQPQHF. The CDR3 DNA is TGTGCCAGCAGCCCCAAAGCTCCGGGACAGGGGACCGATCAGCCCCAGCATTTT. The chain employs TRBV28 and TRBJ1-5; 10 bases match TRBD1. This CDR3 is built from 18 residues. Losses at the gene ends were 6 bases for V and 5 bases for J; bases not matched to a gene: 16. Germline values: CDR1 MDHEN, CDR2 SYDVKM.

This clone has a single count. V and J are TRBV13 and TRBJ2-4; D is tentatively TRBD1 or TRBD2 (6 bases each). CDR3 length: 18 residues. Trimming pared 0 bases from V and 2 bases from J, leaving 17 bases between. Germline values: CDR1 PRHDT, CDR2 FYEKMQ (reference sequence). This chain's CDR3 is CASSLGRTGAGTKNIQYF. The DNA of the CDR3 is TGTGCCAGCAGCTTAGGGCGAACGGGGGCAGGCACCAAAAACATTCAGTACTTC. Full variable domain (outside the CDR3, taken from reference TRBV13 and TRBJ2-4): AAGVIQSPRHLIKEKRETATLKCYPIPRHDTVYWYQQGPGQDPQFLISFYEKMQSDKGSIPDRFSAQQFSDYHSELNMSSLELGDSALYFCASSLGRTGAGTKNIQYFGAGTRLSVL.

For this clone: The sample holds other DNA sequences that translate to the same CDR3. The V gene is TRBV9, the J gene TRBJ1-3, with unresolved D. The CDR3 spans 16 residues. CDR1 and CDR2 (germline): SGDLS, YYNGEE. The V and J ends lost 1 base and 0 bases respectively, with 11 bases between them. The DNA for the CDR3 is TGTGCCAGCAGCGTAACGACCGGTAGCTCTGGAAACACCATATATTTT. Its protein product is CASSVTTGSSGNTIYF.

The J gene is TRBJ2-5, the V gene TRBV6-5; D might be TRBD1 (6 bases). CDR3 size: 14 residues. Germline CDR1 and CDR2: MNHEY and SVGAGI. Trimming shortened V by 5 bases and J by 2 bases, and 12 bases separated the two germline ends. CDR3: CASSPRGWQETQYF. The CDR3, as DNA: TGTGCCAGCAGTCCTAGGGGGTGGCAAGAGACCCAGTACTTC.

This chain uses TRBV28 with TRBJ2-1, with D perhaps assigned TRBD1 or TRBD2 (5 bases each). Trimming shortened V by 5 bases and J by 4 bases, and 12 bases separated the two germline ends. The CDR3 consists of 14 residues. Germline V CDR1 and CDR2: MDHEN, SYDVKM. The CDR3 region is CASSGVEGYNEQFF. The CDR3 nucleotides read TGTGCCAGCAGTGGGGTCGAGGGGTACAATGAGCAGTTCTTC.

About this clone itself: Other DNA sequences in this sample translate to the same CDR3. The genes are TRBV5-1 and TRBJ2-1; 13 bases fit TRBD2. The junction had 5 bases not matched to a gene; V was cut back by 4 bases and J by 7 bases. Germline CDR1 and CDR2: SGHRS and YFSETQ. The CDR3 totals 15 residues. In DNA, the CDR3 is TGCGCCAGCAGCCCTGGACTAGCGGGAGCTAATGAGCAGTTCTTC. This translates into CASSPGLAGANEQFF.

The chain recombines TRBV7-9 with TRBJ1-2, with D unclear. Germline CDR1 reads SEHNR; CDR2 reads FQNEAQ (reference sequence). The CDR3 covers 14 residues. The V end lost 3 bases, the J end lost 2 bases, and 10 bases lay between the germline ends. CDR3 in amino acids: CASSLSDWNYGYTF. In DNA form, the CDR3 reads TGTGCCAGCAGCTTGTCGGACTGGAACTATGGCTACACCTTC.

V is TRBV7-2 and J is TRBJ1-2, with 8 bases identical to TRBD1. Germline trimming cut 3 bases from V and 1 base from J; bases unmatched to any gene: 7. Germline V lookup: CDR1 SGHTA, CDR2 FQGNSA. The CDR3 is 16 residues long. CDR3 in amino acids: CASSFWTGSHNYGYTF. DNA for the CDR3: TGTGCCAGCAGCTTTTGGACAGGGAGTCATAACTATGGCTACACCTTC.

The genes are TRBV19 and TRBJ1-1; a weak D match, TRBD1 (6 bases). Trimming removed 5 bases from V and 0 bases from J, with 10 bases in between. Germline V gene lookup returns CDR1 LNHDA and CDR2 SQIVND (reference sequence). The CDR3 has 14 amino acids. CDR3 region: CASSQQGLNTEAFF. CDR3 DNA: TGTGCCAGTAGTCAGCAGGGGTTGAACACTGAAGCTTTCTTT.

The chain links TRBV2 to TRBJ1-4, with no clear D. V lost 2 bases and J 4 bases, leaving 5 bases between the germline ends. CDR3 length equals 13 residues. Germline CDR1 and CDR2: SNHLY and FYNNEI. The DNA of the CDR3 is TGTGCCAGCAGTGAATTCCTTAATGAAAAACTGTTTTTT. Translation: CASSEFLNEKLFF.

This chain uses TRBV6-1 with TRBJ2-2, with TRBD2 matching over 7 bases. The CDR3 runs to 15 residues. With 4 bases clipped from V and 4 bases from J, the junction kept 6 bases outside the gene matches. The germline CDR1 and CDR2 sequences are MNHNS and SASEGT. The CDR3 sequence: CASSAAGVGTGELFF. In DNA form, the CDR3 reads TGTGCCAGCAGTGCCGCGGGGGTGGGCACCGGGGAGCTGTTTTTT.

A single count supports this clone. V gene TRBV6-5 combines with J gene TRBJ2-7; D might be TRBD2 (5 bases). This CDR3 comprises 14 residues. V was trimmed by 7 bases and J by 5 bases, leaving 18 bases between them. The germline V gene has CDR1 MNHEY and CDR2 SVGAGI. CDR3: CASTHSGRVNEQYF. The CDR3 DNA reads as TGTGCCAGCACTCACTCTGGGCGGGTCAACGAGCAGTACTTC.

This clone came up once. The identical CDR3 is also encoded by other nucleotide sequences in the sample. This chain connects TRBV5-4 to TRBJ2-3; a weak D match, TRBD1 (5 bases). V was trimmed by 1 base and J by 2 bases, leaving 11 bases between them. The CDR3 is 15 residues long. Germline assignment: CDR1 SGHNT and CDR2 YYREEE (reference sequence). The CDR3: CASSLRGPSTDTQYF. In DNA, the CDR3 is TGTGCCAGCAGCTTGAGGGGTCCCTCCACAGATACGCAGTATTTT.

This chain uses TRBV28 with TRBJ1-4; 7 bases are a match to TRBD1. Germline CDR1 MDHEN, CDR2 SYDVKM. The CDR3 totals 14 residues. Trimming took 8 bases from V and 5 from J; bases not matched to a gene: 8. The CDR3 DNA reads TGTGCCAGCCAGGGGGGGAGCCAAAATGAAAAACTGTTTTTT. Its protein is CASQGGSQNEKLFF.

The V gene is TRBV6-1, the J gene TRBJ2-5; 8 nucleotides line up with TRBD2. V shed 6 bases, J shed 5 bases, and the junction held 11 bases outside the gene matches. This CDR3 is built from 15 residues. Germline assignment: CDR1 MNHNS and CDR2 SASEGT. The CDR3 sequence is CASRGLGLVPETQYF. CDR3 DNA sequence: TGTGCCAGCAGGGGGTTGGGACTAGTTCCGGAGACCCAGTACTTC.

The chain is built from TRBV11-2 and TRBJ2-7; 8 nucleotides agree with TRBD1. The CDR3 spans 14 residues. Unmatched junction bases numbered 9, after V lost 7 bases and J lost 4 bases. Germline V CDR1 and CDR2: SGHAT, FQNNGV. The CDR3 DNA reads as TGTGCCAGCACCCCGGACAGGGAACTATACGAGCAGTACTTC. It codes for CASTPDRELYEQYF.

About this clone: Other DNA sequences in this specimen translate into the identical CDR3. The CDR3 DNA follows: TGTGCCAGCAGCGTCGACCAAGAGACCCAGTACTTC. Protein: CASSVDQETQYF. The chain has TRBV9 and TRBJ2-5; unclear D gene. Germline CDR1 is SGDLS and CDR2 is YYNGEE. This CDR3 is 12 amino acids long. The ends were cut back, 2 bases at V and 0 bases at J, with 2 bases in the middle.